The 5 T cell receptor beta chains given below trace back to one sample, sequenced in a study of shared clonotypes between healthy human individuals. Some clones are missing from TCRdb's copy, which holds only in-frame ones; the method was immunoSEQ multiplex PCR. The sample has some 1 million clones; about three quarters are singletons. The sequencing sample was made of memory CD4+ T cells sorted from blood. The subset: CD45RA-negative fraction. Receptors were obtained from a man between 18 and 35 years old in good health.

The CDR3 region is CATSRDRGTGRRDEQFF. DNA of the CDR3: TGTGCCACCAGCAGAGATCGGGGGACAGGGCGCCGGGATGAGCAGTTCTTC. The genes are TRBV15 and TRBJ2-1, with 9 bases aligning to TRBD1. The CDR3 is 17 amino acids. V shed 0 bases, J shed 8 bases, and the junction held 11 bases outside the gene matches. Germline V CDR1 and CDR2: LNHNV, YYDKDF (reference sequence).

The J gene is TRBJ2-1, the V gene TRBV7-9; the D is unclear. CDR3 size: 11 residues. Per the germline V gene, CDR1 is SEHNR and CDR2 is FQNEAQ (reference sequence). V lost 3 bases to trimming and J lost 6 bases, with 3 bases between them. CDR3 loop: CASSLTNEQFF. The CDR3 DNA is TGTGCCAGCAGCTTGACCAATGAGCAGTTCTTC.

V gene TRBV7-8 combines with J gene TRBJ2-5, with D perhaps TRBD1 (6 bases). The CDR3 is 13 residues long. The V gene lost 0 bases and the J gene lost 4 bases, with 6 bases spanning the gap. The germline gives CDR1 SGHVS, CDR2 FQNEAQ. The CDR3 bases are TGTGCCAGCAGCTTAGCACAGGGAGAGACCCAGTACTTC. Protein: CASSLAQGETQYF.

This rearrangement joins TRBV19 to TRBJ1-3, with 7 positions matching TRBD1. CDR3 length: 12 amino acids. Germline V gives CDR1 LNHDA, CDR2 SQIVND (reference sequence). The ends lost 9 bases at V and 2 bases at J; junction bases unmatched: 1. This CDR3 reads CASGTAGNTIYF. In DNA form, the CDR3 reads TGTGCCAGCGGGACAGCTGGAAACACCATATATTTT.

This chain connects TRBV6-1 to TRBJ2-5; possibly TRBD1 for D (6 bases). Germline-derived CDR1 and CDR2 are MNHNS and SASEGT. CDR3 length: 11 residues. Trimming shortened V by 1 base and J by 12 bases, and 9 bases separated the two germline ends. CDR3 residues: CASSEGGGEYF. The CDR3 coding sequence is TGTGCCAGCAGTGAAGGAGGGGGAGAGTACTTC.